These T cell receptor beta chains were read from a single sample in a study of PD-1 blockade in classical Hodgkin lymphoma. The protocol was immunoSEQ multiplex PCR, while the TCRdb copy is restricted to in-frame clones and leaves out a portion. Here the sample spans about 26,000 clones, roughly four fifths being singletons. The specimen was peripheral blood mononuclear cells (PBMCs), collected before the second cycle of nivolumab. The receptors stem from a human donor with classical Hodgkin lymphoma. The CDR3 runs from the conserved cysteine through the conserved F or W. Each record gives: CDR3 protein, CDR3 DNA, V gene, D gene, clone size, J gene. D genes are given only for firm matches. Clone sizes are given selectively: once, few, many, or a class where the clone is expanded.

CDR3 protein: CAISESGDYGYTF
CDR3 DNA: TGTGCCATCAGTGAGTCGGGTGACTATGGCTACACCTTC
V gene: TRBV10-3
D gene: .
clone size: .
J gene: TRBJ1-2

CDR3 protein: CASSQGAGRGNGSPLHF
CDR3 DNA: TGCGCCAGCAGCCAAGGGGCAGGGAGGGGAAACGGTTCACCCCTCCACTTT
V gene: TRBV4-3
D gene: .
clone size: .
J gene: TRBJ1-6

CDR3 protein: CASSASRMASGTGELFF
CDR3 DNA: TGTGCCAGCAGTGCATCCAGGATGGCCTCAGGGACCGGGGAGCTGTTTTTT
V gene: TRBV2
D gene: .
clone size: .
J gene: TRBJ2-2

CDR3 protein: CASSPPFPNYGYTF
CDR3 DNA: TGTGCCAGCAGTCCGCCTTTCCCGAACTATGGCTACACCTTC
V gene: TRBV6-1
D gene: .
clone size: .
J gene: TRBJ1-2

CDR3 protein: CAWSVPGHSNQPQHF
CDR3 DNA: TGTGCCTGGAGTGTACCGGGTCATAGCAATCAGCCCCAGCATTTT
V gene: TRBV30
D gene: .
clone size: .
J gene: TRBJ1-5

CDR3 protein: CASSLYLGEQFF
CDR3 DNA: TGTGCCAGCAGCTTATATTTAGGTGAGCAGTTCTTC
V gene: TRBV7-2
D gene: .
clone size: .
J gene: TRBJ2-1

CDR3 protein: CASSLEHRQETQYF
CDR3 DNA: TGTGCCAGCAGCTTAGAACACCGCCAAGAGACCCAGTACTTC
V gene: TRBV7-6
D gene: .
clone size: once
J gene: TRBJ2-5

CDR3 protein: CASRVTGGNGEQFF
CDR3 DNA: TGTGCCAGCAGAGTAACAGGGGGTAACGGTGAGCAGTTCTTC
V gene: TRBV27
D gene: TRBD1
clone size: .
J gene: TRBJ2-1

CDR3 protein: CASSLGGRTVTGELFF
CDR3 DNA: TGTGCCAGCAGCTTGGGGGGACGGACAGTCACCGGGGAGCTGTTTTTT
V gene: TRBV7-9
D gene: .
clone size: .
J gene: TRBJ2-2

CDR3 protein: CASRRDSRSSYEQYF
CDR3 DNA: TGTGCCAGTAGAAGGGACAGTCGTAGCTCCTACGAGCAGTACTTC
V gene: TRBV7-8
D gene: TRBD1
clone size: .
J gene: TRBJ2-7

CDR3 protein: CASGDPGQTNTEAFF
CDR3 DNA: TGTGCCAGCGGGGACCCGGGACAGACAAACACTGAAGCTTTCTTT
V gene: TRBV28
D gene: TRBD1
clone size: .
J gene: TRBJ1-1

CDR3 protein: CASRSTGRNQPQHF
CDR3 DNA: TGTGCCAGCAGGTCGACCGGTCGCAATCAGCCCCAGCATTTT
V gene: TRBV6-6
D gene: .
clone size: .
J gene: TRBJ1-5

CDR3 protein: CASRRGGNTEAFF
CDR3 DNA: TGTGCCAGTAGACGAGGGGGGAACACTGAAGCTTTCTTT
V gene: TRBV19
D gene: .
clone size: few
J gene: TRBJ1-1

CDR3 protein: CASRPKETQYF
CDR3 DNA: TGTGCCAGCAGACCAAAAGAGACCCAGTACTTC
V gene: TRBV28
D gene: .
clone size: .
J gene: TRBJ2-5

CDR3 protein: CASSYDSSYNEQFF
CDR3 DNA: TGTGCCAGCAGTTACGATAGCTCCTACAATGAGCAGTTCTTC
V gene: TRBV6-5
D gene: .
clone size: .
J gene: TRBJ2-1

CDR3 protein: CASSETSGGTDTQYF
CDR3 DNA: TGTGCCAGCAGTGAAACTAGCGGGGGCACAGATACGCAGTATTTT
V gene: TRBV6-4
D gene: TRBD2
clone size: .
J gene: TRBJ2-3

CDR3 protein: CASSLYPTGALQETQYF
CDR3 DNA: TGTGCCAGTAGTTTATATCCGACAGGTGCCCTACAAGAGACCCAGTACTTC
V gene: TRBV19
D gene: .
clone size: .
J gene: TRBJ2-5

CDR3 protein: CATGGPQETQYF
CDR3 DNA: TGTGCCACGGGGGGTCCCCAAGAGACCCAGTACTTC
V gene: TRBV12-5
D gene: TRBD2
clone size: .
J gene: TRBJ2-5

CDR3 protein: CASSTLVGRGLYEQYF
CDR3 DNA: TGTGCCAGCAGCACACTAGTCGGGCGTGGATTATACGAGCAGTACTTC
V gene: TRBV7-6
D gene: .
clone size: .
J gene: TRBJ2-7

CDR3 protein: CASSFQGRGYTF
CDR3 DNA: TGTGCCAGCAGCTTCCAGGGAAGGGGCTACACCTTC
V gene: TRBV11-3
D gene: .
clone size: medium-sized
J gene: TRBJ1-2

CDR3 protein: CASSDRLDEQYF
CDR3 DNA: TGTGCCAGCAGTGACAGGCTCGACGAGCAGTACTTC
V gene: TRBV6-1
D gene: .
clone size: .
J gene: TRBJ2-7

CDR3 protein: CASSPWGGQGEAFF
CDR3 DNA: TGTGCCAGCAGTCCGTGGGGGGGGCAGGGTGAAGCTTTCTTT
V gene: TRBV6-5
D gene: .
clone size: .
J gene: TRBJ1-1

CDR3 protein: CASSLGPGTDTQYF
CDR3 DNA: TGCGCCAGCAGCTTGGGCCCAGGCACAGATACGCAGTATTTT
V gene: TRBV5-1
D gene: .
clone size: .
J gene: TRBJ2-3

CDR3 protein: CASTPTGYNEQFF
CDR3 DNA: TGTGCCAGCACTCCTACTGGGTACAATGAGCAGTTCTTC
V gene: TRBV27
D gene: .
clone size: .
J gene: TRBJ2-1

CDR3 protein: CASSAGGDNEQFF
CDR3 DNA: TGTGCCAGCAGTGCTGGGGGCGACAATGAGCAGTTCTTC
V gene: TRBV2
D gene: .
clone size: .
J gene: TRBJ2-1

CDR3 protein: CASSALQGWGNQPQHF
CDR3 DNA: TGTGCCAGTAGTGCTCTACAGGGTTGGGGCAATCAGCCCCAGCATTTT
V gene: TRBV19
D gene: .
clone size: .
J gene: TRBJ1-5

CDR3 protein: CASSPRGYGYTF
CDR3 DNA: TGTGCCAGCAGCCCCCGAGGCTATGGCTACACCTTC
V gene: TRBV28
D gene: .
clone size: .
J gene: TRBJ1-2

CDR3 protein: CASSARDSYEQYF
CDR3 DNA: TGTGCCAGCAGCGCTAGGGACAGCTACGAGCAGTACTTC
V gene: TRBV5-8
D gene: TRBD1
clone size: .
J gene: TRBJ2-7

CDR3 protein: CASSKGSSGNTIYF
CDR3 DNA: TGTGCCAGCAGTAAGGGGTCGTCTGGAAACACCATATATTTT
V gene: TRBV28
D gene: .
clone size: .
J gene: TRBJ1-3

CDR3 protein: CASSLGADTQYF
CDR3 DNA: TGTGCCAGCAGCTTAGGCGCAGATACGCAGTATTTT
V gene: TRBV11-2
D gene: .
clone size: .
J gene: TRBJ2-3

CDR3 protein: CASSLVATAGYGYTF
CDR3 DNA: TGTGCCAGCAGCTTAGTCGCGACAGCGGGTTATGGCTACACCTTC
V gene: TRBV13
D gene: .
clone size: few
J gene: TRBJ1-2

CDR3 protein: CASSQGVWGQYF
CDR3 DNA: TGTGCCAGCAGCCAAGGTGTATGGGGCCAGTACTTC
V gene: TRBV14
D gene: .
clone size: .
J gene: TRBJ2-7

CDR3 protein: CASSSDGSGANVLTF
CDR3 DNA: TGTGCCAGCAGTTCCGACGGCTCTGGGGCCAACGTCCTGACTTTC
V gene: TRBV27
D gene: .
clone size: .
J gene: TRBJ2-6

CDR3 protein: CASSLGLRRGGAPYQETQYF
CDR3 DNA: TGTGCCAGCAGCTTAGGCCTGCGGAGGGGTGGAGCGCCGTACCAAGAGACCCAGTACTTC
V gene: TRBV7-3
D gene: .
clone size: .
J gene: TRBJ2-5

CDR3 protein: CASSFSTAGELFF
CDR3 DNA: TGTGCCAGCAGCTTTTCAACGGCCGGGGAGCTGTTTTTT
V gene: TRBV5-4
D gene: .
clone size: .
J gene: TRBJ2-2

CDR3 protein: CASRHTGGEQYF
CDR3 DNA: TGTGCCAGCAGACATACAGGGGGCGAGCAGTACTTC
V gene: TRBV27
D gene: TRBD1
clone size: .
J gene: TRBJ2-7

CDR3 protein: CASSVGQDYNSPLHF
CDR3 DNA: TGTGCCAGCAGTGTGGGACAGGACTATAATTCACCCCTCCACTTT
V gene: TRBV6-4
D gene: TRBD1
clone size: .
J gene: TRBJ1-6

CDR3 protein: CASSFGDRGLDGYTF
CDR3 DNA: TGTGCCAGCAGTTTCGGGGACAGGGGGCTCGATGGCTACACCTTC
V gene: TRBV27
D gene: TRBD1
clone size: .
J gene: TRBJ1-2

CDR3 protein: CASRGYGTDTQYF
CDR3 DNA: TGTGCCAGCAGGGGTTATGGCACAGATACGCAGTATTTT
V gene: TRBV27
D gene: .
clone size: .
J gene: TRBJ2-3

CDR3 protein: CASSPPDLNEQFF
CDR3 DNA: TGTGCCAGCAGCCCCCCGGACCTTAATGAGCAGTTCTTC
V gene: TRBV9
D gene: .
clone size: .
J gene: TRBJ2-1

CDR3 protein: CSVEVGRTEAFF
CDR3 DNA: TGCAGCGTTGAAGTGGGCCGGACTGAAGCTTTCTTT
V gene: TRBV29-1
D gene: .
clone size: .
J gene: TRBJ1-1

CDR3 protein: CATSREGGLNTEAFF
CDR3 DNA: TGTGCCACCAGCAGAGAAGGGGGCTTGAACACTGAAGCTTTCTTT
V gene: TRBV15
D gene: TRBD1
clone size: .
J gene: TRBJ1-1

CDR3 protein: CASSDRVGTEAFF
CDR3 DNA: TGTGCCAGCAGCGACAGGGTAGGAACTGAAGCTTTCTTT
V gene: TRBV7-8
D gene: TRBD1
clone size: .
J gene: TRBJ1-1

CDR3 protein: CASSDYRVADTQYF
CDR3 DNA: TGTGCCAGCAGTGACTACAGGGTGGCAGATACGCAGTATTTT
V gene: TRBV2
D gene: .
clone size: .
J gene: TRBJ2-3

CDR3 protein: CASRLAGGLDSPLHF
CDR3 DNA: TGTGCCAGCAGATTGGCGGGGGGCCTTGATTCACCCCTCCACTTT
V gene: TRBV6-6
D gene: .
clone size: .
J gene: TRBJ1-6

CDR3 protein: CASSPGAVNTEAFF
CDR3 DNA: TGTGCCAGCAGCCCCGGCGCAGTCAACACTGAAGCTTTCTTT
V gene: TRBV7-3
D gene: .
clone size: .
J gene: TRBJ1-1

CDR3 protein: CASGTETQYF
CDR3 DNA: TGTGCCAGTGGGACAGAGACCCAGTACTTC
V gene: TRBV19
D gene: .
clone size: .
J gene: TRBJ2-5

CDR3 protein: CASSPWAGGHEQYF
CDR3 DNA: TGTGCCAGCAGCCCCTGGGCGGGGGGCCACGAGCAGTACTTC
V gene: TRBV7-3
D gene: TRBD2
clone size: medium-sized
J gene: TRBJ2-7

CDR3 protein: CASSVGTGDETQYF
CDR3 DNA: TGTGCCAGCAGCGTAGGTACGGGGGACGAGACCCAGTACTTC
V gene: TRBV9
D gene: .
clone size: once
J gene: TRBJ2-5

CDR3 protein: CASSKAGGSTDTQYF
CDR3 DNA: TGCGCCAGCAGCAAAGCGGGGGGTAGCACAGATACGCAGTATTTT
V gene: TRBV5-1
D gene: TRBD2
clone size: .
J gene: TRBJ2-3

CDR3 protein: CASSLPPQGKGDDGELFF
CDR3 DNA: TGTGCCAGCAGTTTGCCCCCTCAGGGGAAAGGTGATGACGGGGAGCTGTTTTTT
V gene: TRBV28
D gene: .
clone size: once
J gene: TRBJ2-2

CDR3 protein: CASSQESSGGPYRYNEQFF
CDR3 DNA: TGCGCCAGCAGCCAAGAGTCTAGCGGGGGGCCCTACCGATACAATGAGCAGTTCTTC
V gene: TRBV4-3
D gene: TRBD2
clone size: .
J gene: TRBJ2-1

CDR3 protein: CASSATLLVGETQYF
CDR3 DNA: TGTGCCAGCAGCGCGACCCTGCTAGTTGGGGAGACCCAGTACTTC
V gene: TRBV9
D gene: .
clone size: .
J gene: TRBJ2-5

CDR3 protein: CASSLLQGPYEQYF
CDR3 DNA: TGTGCCAGCAGCCTATTACAGGGACCCTACGAGCAGTACTTC
V gene: TRBV5-5
D gene: .
clone size: .
J gene: TRBJ2-7

CDR3 protein: CASSLYGGNYEQYF
CDR3 DNA: TGTGCCAGCAGCTTGTACGGCGGGAACTACGAGCAGTACTTC
V gene: TRBV7-2
D gene: .
clone size: .
J gene: TRBJ2-7

CDR3 protein: CASRKGETGELFF
CDR3 DNA: TGTGCCAGCAGGAAAGGGGAAACCGGGGAGCTGTTTTTT
V gene: TRBV6-1
D gene: .
clone size: .
J gene: TRBJ2-2

CDR3 protein: CASSQWGQVNTEAFF
CDR3 DNA: TGCGCCAGCAGTCAATGGGGCCAGGTGAACACTGAAGCTTTCTTT
V gene: TRBV23-1
D gene: .
clone size: .
J gene: TRBJ1-1

CDR3 protein: CASSLTSGGASYNEQFF
CDR3 DNA: TGTGCCAGCAGCCTAACTAGCGGGGGAGCTTCCTACAATGAGCAGTTCTTC
V gene: TRBV7-2
D gene: TRBD2
clone size: .
J gene: TRBJ2-1

CDR3 protein: CASSIRRGTQYF
CDR3 DNA: TGTGCCAGCAGTATCCGCCGGGGTACGCAGTATTTT
V gene: TRBV28
D gene: .
clone size: .
J gene: TRBJ2-3

CDR3 protein: CASTSLGGPYNEQFF
CDR3 DNA: TGTGCCAGTACTTCTTTGGGGGGGCCCTACAATGAGCAGTTCTTC
V gene: TRBV19
D gene: .
clone size: .
J gene: TRBJ2-1